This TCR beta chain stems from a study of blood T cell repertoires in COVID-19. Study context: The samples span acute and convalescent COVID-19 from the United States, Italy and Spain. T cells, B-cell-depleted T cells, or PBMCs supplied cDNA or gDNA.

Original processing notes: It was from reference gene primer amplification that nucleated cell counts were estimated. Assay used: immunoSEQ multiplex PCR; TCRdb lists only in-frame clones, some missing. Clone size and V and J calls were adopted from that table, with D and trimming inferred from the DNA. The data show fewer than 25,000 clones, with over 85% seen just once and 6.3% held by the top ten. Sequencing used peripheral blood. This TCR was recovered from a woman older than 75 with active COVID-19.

DNA of the CDR3: TGTGCCACCAGCACGAGAGGGGGACAGTTAGAGACCCAGTACTTC. This translates into CATSTRGGQLETQYF. The rearrangement joins TRBV15 to TRBJ2-5, with 7 bases aligning to TRBD1. The CDR3 extends over 15 amino acids. Per the germline V gene, CDR1 is LNHNV and CDR2 is YYDKDF (reference sequence). V gave up 4 bases and J gave up 4 bases; unmatched junction bases: 9. The entire variable domain, with the rest obtained from reference TRBV15 and TRBJ2-5, is as follows: DAMVIQNPRYQVTQFGKPVTLSCSQTLNHNVMYWYQQKSSQAPKLLFHYYDKDFNNEADTPDNFQSRRPNTSFCFLDIRSPGLGDTAMYLCATSTRGGQLETQYFGPGTRLLVL.